This T cell receptor beta chain originates from a study of T cells in Graves' hyperthyroidism and ophthalmopathy. This clonotype was detected ten times or more. Its ends do not fully match the called genes, so a read error is possible. Germline-derived CDR1 and CDR2 are MGHRA and YSYEKL. The length of the CDR3 is 14 residues. Amplified TCR beta CDR3 regions derived from RNA transcripts. An initial round of RT-PCR targeting the TCR CDR3 relied on the HTBI primer set. Using its own MiXCR run on the multiplex PCR reads, TCRdb lists one record per CDR3 protein. This sample has 200,000 to 250,000 distinct CDR3 sequences, with roughly 22% found just once.

Sequenced sample: blood. This rearrangement joins TRBV4-1 to TRBJ2-7, with 11 bases identical to TRBD2. The sequence was obtained from a woman in her 40s with Graves' ophthalmopathy. This CDR3 reads CASSPGTSGYEQYF. Written as DNA, the CDR3 is TGTGCCAGCAGCCCCGGGACTAGCGGCTACGAGCAGTACTTC.